The T cell receptor beta chain under discussion was sequenced for a study of CD8+ T cells in alopecia areata. As concerns this clone: Antigen: not known.

The germline gives CDR1 LNHNV, CDR2 YYDKDF (reference sequence). This CDR3 comprises 14 residues. The junction had 1 base not matched to a gene; V was cut back by 3 bases and J by 0 bases. Overall study findings and caveats: Uncertainty about whether baseline CD8+ expansion is linked to response remains, with one nonresponder. TCR sharing across patients was less clear than in mice, possibly HLA-related. There were many expanded lesional clones persisting in scalp and blood during tofacitinib.

It was cDNA, reverse transcribed from extracted RNA, that served as the sequencing template. Sequencing was performed with immunoSEQ multiplex PCR; in TCRdb, only in-frame clones are kept and a portion is missing. Of roughly 100,000 clones in the sample, more than 75% were seen once. The treatment here: oral pan-JAK inhibitor, 5-10 mg twice daily. The chain carries TRBV15 and TRBJ2-7; the match to TRBD1 covers 8 bases. This material consisted of CD8+ T cells sorted from blood, taken around week 30, from a patient treated with tofacitinib. This receptor was taken from a human donor with alopecia areata. CDR3 bases: TGTGCCACCAGCAGCGGACAGGGCTCCTACGAGCAGTACTTC. This gives the protein CATSSGQGSYEQYF.